Listed here are 13 T cell receptor beta chains from one sample, sequenced in a study of blood T cells in healthy people across ages. The authors ran a second PCR of about 6 to 12 cycles using a sample-barcoded 5' primer and a J-beta primer mix. TCRdb itself ran the 5' RACE reads through MiXCR, one entry per CDR3 protein. The table records 750,000 to 950,000 distinct CDR3 sequences, roughly 28% of them present only once. The sample also formed part of further work on T cells of mothers and their children.

What was sequenced was blood. The receptors shown here come from a woman aged 40 to 55 in good health.

The CDR3 DNA reads as TGTGCCAGCAGTTCACACAGGGGGCGTTCACCCCTCCACTTT. Its protein is CASSSHRGRSPLHF. The chain couples TRBV6-6 to TRBJ1-6; 9 bases are shared with TRBD1. Germline CDR1 reads MNHNY; CDR2 reads SVGAGI (reference sequence). The CDR3 runs to 14 residues. J gave up 9 bases and V 4 bases, and 4 bases lay outside the gene matches.

The rearrangement joins TRBV20-1 to TRBJ2-5, with a tentative D call TRBD2 (6 bases). V was trimmed by 0 bases and J by 6 bases, leaving 11 bases between them. The CDR3 loop spans 13 amino acids. CDR1 and CDR2 (germline): DFQATT, SNEGSKA (reference sequence). The CDR3 DNA sequence: TGCAGTGCTAGAGAGGAGGGAACCAAGACCCAGTACTTC. This gives the protein CSAREEGTKTQYF.

This chain uses TRBV2 with TRBJ1-1; D possibly corresponds to TRBD1 (5 bases). The germline V gene encodes CDR1 SNHLY and CDR2 FYNNEI. Trimming took 8 bases from V and 8 from J, leaving 18 bases between them. The CDR3 loop spans 13 amino acids. This chain's CDR3 is CASLETRAGEAFF. In DNA form, the CDR3 reads TGTGCCAGCCTCGAGACGAGGGCAGGGGAAGCTTTCTTT.

With respect to this clonotype: The junction does not match germline at one end; this may be a read error. The rearrangement links TRBV28 to TRBJ1-2; unclear D gene. The CDR3 is made up of 15 amino acids. Germline CDR1 MDHEN, CDR2 SYDVKM. The chain's CDR3 is CASSLWGKANYGYIF. The CDR3 nucleotides are TGTGCCAGCAGTTTATGGGGGAAGGCTAACTATGGCTACATCTTC.

V and J are TRBV4-1 and TRBJ2-1; no firm D call. V was cut by 4 bases and J by 5 bases, with 15 bases left in between. From germline, CDR1 is MGHRA and CDR2 YSYEKL. This CDR3 region has 15 residues. The CDR3 spells CASSPATFTNNEQFF. CDR3 DNA sequence: TGCGCCAGCAGCCCGGCGACTTTCACCAACAATGAGCAGTTCTTC.

This chain uses TRBV7-2 with TRBJ1-1; no reliable D call. This CDR3 has 15 amino acids. The germline V gene encodes CDR1 SGHTA and CDR2 FQGNSA. With 5 bases removed from V and 8 bases from J, the gap between germline ends came to 21 bases. CDR3 region: CTSSPRGLVVLEAFF. The CDR3 nucleotides read TGTACCAGCAGCCCACGGGGTCTGGTGGTCCTCGAAGCTTTCTTT.

The table lists this clonotype with many counts. The V and J genes are TRBV27 and TRBJ2-5; D may be TRBD1 (6 bases). Per the germline V gene, CDR1 is MNHEY and CDR2 is SMNVEV (reference sequence). V lost 1 base and J lost 1, with 10 bases in between. CDR3 length equals 15 residues. CDR3: CASSLWGTPQETQYF. CDR3 DNA sequence: TGTGCCAGCAGTTTATGGGGGACACCCCAAGAGACCCAGTACTTC.

This sequence joins TRBV4-1 and TRBJ2-4; 10 nucleotides line up with TRBD1. Germline V lookup: CDR1 MGHRA, CDR2 YSYEKL. The junction had 16 bases not matched to a gene; V was cut back by 1 base and J by 13 bases. This CDR3 region has 17 residues. CDR3 residues: CASSQGQRRQGAGEQYF. In nucleotides, the CDR3 is TGCGCCAGCAGCCAAGGTCAGCGCAGACAGGGGGCGGGAGAGCAGTACTTC.

Turning to this clonotype: It may be a read error: a sequence one base away is much more abundant. CDR3: CASNPGTSSYNEQYF. In nucleotides, the CDR3 is TGTGCCAGCAACCCGGGGACTAGCAGCTACAATGAGCAGTACTTC. This sequence joins TRBV11-2 and TRBJ2-7, with 9 nucleotides matching TRBD2. J was trimmed by 7 bases and V by 7 bases; bases with no gene match: 14. Germline CDR1 and CDR2: SGHAT and FQNNGV. This CDR3 is built from 15 residues. Looking up the rest from reference TRBV11-2 and TRBJ2-7 gives the full variable domain: EAGVAQSPRYKIIEKRQSVAFWCNPISGHATLYWYQQILGQGPKLLIQFQNNGVVDDSQLPKDRFSAERLKGVDSTLKIQPAKLEDSAVYLCASNPGTSSYNEQYFGPGTRLTVT.

The chain recombines TRBV4-2 with TRBJ2-3, with 12 nucleotides matching TRBD2. Losses at the gene ends were 7 bases for V and 2 bases for J; bases not matched to a gene: 10. Per germline, CDR1 LGHNA and CDR2 YNFKEQ. The CDR3 runs to 17 residues. CDR3 sequence (DNA): TGTGCCAGCACCCCCGGGAGGACTAGCGGGGTCACAGATACGCAGTATTTT. Its translation is CASTPGRTSGVTDTQYF.

The sample holds a few counts of this clonotype. The chain combines TRBV27 with TRBJ2-6; D may correspond to TRBD1 or TRBD2 (5 bases each). In germline, CDR1 is MNHEY, CDR2 SMNVEV (reference sequence). This CDR3 spans 17 amino acids. Trimming cost V 2 bases and J 0 bases, with 11 bases left between them. CDR3 region: CASSLMGPSSGANVLTF. In nucleotides, the CDR3 is TGTGCCAGCAGTTTAATGGGACCGAGCTCTGGGGCCAACGTCCTGACTTTC. Full variable domain (outside the CDR3, taken from reference TRBV27 and TRBJ2-6): EAQVTQNPRYLITVTGKKLTVTCSQNMNHEYMSWYRQDPGLGLRQIYYSMNVEVTDKGDVPEGYKVSRKEKRNFPLILESPSPNQTSLYFCASSLMGPSSGANVLTFGAGSRLTVL.

The chain recombines TRBV6-1 with TRBJ2-1, with 14 nucleotides matching TRBD2. The germline V gene has CDR1 MNHNS and CDR2 SASEGT. V dropped 5 bases and J dropped 9; count of bases not matched to a gene: 9. This CDR3 has 16 amino acids. The DNA for the CDR3 is TGTGCCAGCAGTCCTCAGGGACTAGCGGGAGTGAGTGAGCAGTTCTTC. Translated: CASSPQGLAGVSEQFF.

This clonotype was counted a few times. The chain links TRBV27 to TRBJ2-2, with D tentatively TRBD1 (6 bases). The germline V gene encodes CDR1 MNHEY and CDR2 SMNVEV (reference sequence). The CDR3 is made up of 15 amino acids. V dropped 7 bases and J dropped 5 bases, with 17 bases sitting between them. The chain's CDR3 is CASKRNRDKTGELFF. CDR3 nucleotides: TGTGCCAGCAAACGGAACAGGGATAAAACCGGGGAGCTGTTTTTT.